One sample yielded the 26 T cell receptor beta chains listed below, sequenced in a study of T-cell memory formation after mild COVID-19. Via MiXCR, TCRdb re-called the 5' RACE reads, giving one row per CDR3 protein. Among about 350,000 distinct CDR3 sequences listed, approximately 14% were seen once. Material for sequencing was PBMCs or a T cell subset sorted from them (not recorded which). The receptors were gathered from a man between 18 and 29 years old who had mild COVID-19 (a few samples of this study predate the infection). Cell type and time point are not known.

This clonotype was counted between two and nine times. The chain employs TRBV9 and TRBJ2-1; D might be TRBD1 or TRBD2, each matching 5 bases. CDR1 SGDLS and CDR2 YYNGEE come from the germline V gene. Between the trimmed V and J ends, which lost 0 bases and 0 bases, there was a span of 10 bases. The CDR3 consists of 16 residues. The CDR3 DNA reads as TGTGCCAGCAGCGTAGCTGGGACGGGCTCCTACAATGAGCAGTTCTTC. Translating gives CASSVAGTGSYNEQFF.

The chain employs TRBV20-1 and TRBJ2-1; D remains ambiguous. Trimming pared 1 base from V and 0 bases from J, leaving 10 bases between. The germline V gene encodes CDR1 DFQATT and CDR2 SNEGSKA (reference sequence). The CDR3 contains 15 residues. CDR3 protein: CSARAIGSSYNEQFF. The CDR3 DNA is TGCAGTGCTAGAGCCATCGGAAGCTCCTACAATGAGCAGTTCTTC.

The V call is TRBV6-5, the J call TRBJ2-5; D is possibly TRBD1 (6 bases). The CDR3 extends over 11 amino acids. Trimming shortened V by 6 bases and J by 8 bases, and 10 bases separated the two germline ends. Germline V gene data show CDR1 as MNHEY and CDR2 as SVGAGI. CDR3 sequence reads: CASSQDSTQYF. The CDR3 DNA is TGTGCCAGCAGCCAGGACAGCACCCAGTACTTC.

The rearrangement links TRBV11-2 to TRBJ1-2; TRBD1 agrees at 9 bases. The junction had 7 bases not matched to a gene; V was cut back by 0 bases and J by 5 bases. Per the germline V gene, CDR1 is SGHAT and CDR2 is FQNNGV. The CDR3 length is 16 residues. The CDR3 DNA reads TGTGCCAGCAGCTTAGATTCTGGGACAGGGATTTATGGCTACACCTTC. Protein sequence: CASSLDSGTGIYGYTF.

This clonotype was detected a few times. The rearrangement links TRBV9 to TRBJ1-1; the D is unclear. The CDR3 spans 14 residues. Germline V CDR1 and CDR2: SGDLS, YYNGEE. Trimming took off 4 bases at V and 4 bases at J, with 14 bases between the two ends. CDR3 sequence (DNA): TGTGCCAGCAGCCCTCAGGTCATGGGCACTGAAGCTTTCTTT. It yields the protein CASSPQVMGTEAFF.

This clonotype was seen more than once but under ten times. The chain is built from TRBV7-9 and TRBJ2-7; D is undetermined. Germline CDR1 SEHNR, CDR2 FQNEAQ (reference sequence). The CDR3 is made up of 12 amino acids. The ends were cut back, 2 bases at V and 5 bases at J, with 7 bases in the middle. Here the CDR3 DNA reads TGTGCCAGCAGCTTACTAATGAACGAGCAGTACTTC. Its translation is CASSLLMNEQYF. Filled out from reference TRBV7-9 and TRBJ2-7, the complete variable domain reads DTGVSQNPRHKITKRGQNVTFRCDPISEHNRLYWYRQTLGQGPEFLTYFQNEAQLEKSRLLSDRFSAERPKGSFSTLEIQRTEQGDSAMYLCASSLLMNEQYFGPGTRLTVT.

Only a few counts were recorded for this clonotype. The chain carries TRBV7-2 and TRBJ2-7, with TRBD2 matching over 10 bases. The J segment lost 7 bases and the V segment lost 2 bases, leaving 8 bases of the junction unmatched. Germline lookup yields CDR1 SGHTA and CDR2 FQGNSA. The CDR3 contains 15 residues. Here the CDR3 reads CASSLTSGAPGEQYF. The CDR3 DNA reads as TGTGCCAGCAGCTTAACTAGCGGGGCCCCCGGGGAGCAGTACTTC.

This clonotype was observed a few times. The V call is TRBV29-1, the J call TRBJ2-3; 12 bases agree with TRBD2. The ends lost 1 base at V and 6 bases at J; junction bases unmatched: 5. There are 15 residues in the CDR3. The germline gives CDR1 SQVTM, CDR2 ANQGSEA. The CDR3 spells CSVEGLAGGLDTQYF. CDR3 bases: TGCAGCGTTGAAGGTCTAGCGGGGGGGCTGGATACGCAGTATTTT.

This clonotype has a handful of counts. The V and J genes are TRBV5-1 and TRBJ2-5, with 8 bases matching TRBD2. CDR3 length: 14 residues. Germline CDR1 is SGHRS and CDR2 is YFSETQ. V gave up 2 bases and J gave up 4 bases; unmatched junction bases: 4. The CDR3: CASSFGGASETQYF. As DNA, the CDR3 is TGCGCCAGCAGCTTCGGGGGGGCCTCAGAGACCCAGTACTTC.

This clonotype was detected many times. V usage is TRBV10-3 and J usage is TRBJ2-3; no clear D. CDR1 is ENHRY and CDR2 is SYGVKD in the germline V gene. The CDR3 runs 13 residues. The V and J ends lost 4 bases and 3 bases respectively, with 8 bases between them. The CDR3 bases are TGTGCCATCAGTGCCTACTCGACAGATACGCAGTATTTT. This translates into CAISAYSTDTQYF.

This clonotype was counted ten times or more. The chain combines TRBV2 with TRBJ2-5, with 10 bases lining up with TRBD1. The CDR3 sequence is 15 residues long. Germline loops: CDR1 SNHLY, CDR2 FYNNEI. Trimming removed 8 bases from V and 4 bases from J; junction bases left unmatched: 10. The CDR3 coding sequence is TGTGCCAGCGGGGGACAGGGGATCTCAGGAGAGACCCAGTACTTC. This translates into CASGGQGISGETQYF. Full variable domain (outside the CDR3, taken from reference TRBV2 and TRBJ2-5): EPEVTQTPSHQVTQMGQEVILRCVPISNHLYFYWYRQILGQKVEFLVSFYNNEISEKSEIFDDQFSVERPDGSNFTLKIRSTKLEDSAMYFCASGGQGISGETQYFGPGTRLLVL.

This clonotype has more than one count but fewer than ten. This chain connects TRBV7-2 to TRBJ2-1; D is perhaps TRBD2 (5 bases). The CDR3 has 14 amino acids. The V gene's germline CDR1 is SGHTA and CDR2 FQGNSA. V was clipped by 1 base and J by 7 bases, with 11 bases between them. DNA of the CDR3: TGTGCCAGCAGCTTAGTATTAGGGAGTAATGAGCAGTTCTTC. Residues: CASSLVLGSNEQFF.

This clonotype came up a few times. This chain uses TRBV6-2 or TRBV6-3 with TRBJ2-3, with D perhaps TRBD1 or TRBD2 (5 bases each). V lost 5 bases to trimming and J lost 6 bases, with 12 bases between them. The length of the CDR3 is 13 residues. Germline lookup yields CDR1 MNHEY and CDR2 SVGEGT. The CDR3 DNA sequence: TGTGCCAGCAGTGTGACGGGGCCCGATACGCAGTATTTT. Encoded protein: CASSVTGPDTQYF.

This clonotype was seen a handful of times. This sequence joins TRBV11-2 and TRBJ2-3; 10 bases align to TRBD2. This CDR3 has 18 amino acids. The V gene's germline CDR1 is SGHAT and CDR2 FQNNGV. Trimming removed 0 bases from V and 2 bases from J; junction bases left unmatched: 8. CDR3 residues: CASSLDFGLAGVTDTQYF. The CDR3 DNA reads as TGTGCCAGCAGCTTAGATTTTGGGCTAGCGGGGGTCACAGATACGCAGTATTTT.

This clonotype was found a few times. CDR3 amino acids: CASSSNAGSNEQFF. CDR3 DNA sequence: TGTGCCAGCAGTTCTAACGCGGGGTCCAATGAGCAGTTCTTC. The chain uses TRBV12-3 or TRBV12-4 and TRBJ2-1; D possibly corresponds to TRBD2 (6 bases). The V and J ends lost 4 bases and 6 bases respectively, with 13 bases between them. This CDR3 is 14 amino acids long.

The chain is built from TRBV5-1 and TRBJ2-7; no reliable D call. CDR3 length: 14 amino acids. V gave up 2 bases and J gave up 2 bases, with 11 bases separating them. Germline V gene sequence: CDR1 SGHRS, CDR2 YFSETQ. CDR3 DNA sequence: TGCGCCAGCAGCTTTACAAATCCGGCCTACGAGCAGTACTTC. Translating it yields CASSFTNPAYEQYF.

The chain couples TRBV5-1 to TRBJ2-1; a weak D match, TRBD1 (5 bases). Germline CDR1 is SGHRS and CDR2 is YFSETQ. The CDR3 runs to 15 residues. The ends were cut back, 4 bases at V and 5 bases at J, with 16 bases in the middle. CDR3 coding DNA: TGCGCCAGCAGCCAACGCCCAGGGTCTAACAATGAGCAGTTCTTC. This sequence encodes CASSQRPGSNNEQFF.

The gene calls are TRBV5-1 and TRBJ2-6, with TRBD1 matching 8 bases. The germline gives CDR1 SGHRS, CDR2 YFSETQ. The ends lost 3 bases at V and 0 bases at J; junction bases unmatched: 5. This CDR3 spans 17 amino acids. The chain's CDR3 is CASSYGQGVSGANVLTF. Written as DNA, the CDR3 is TGCGCCAGCAGCTATGGACAGGGAGTCTCTGGGGCCAACGTCCTGACTTTC.

The V gene is TRBV5-1, the J gene TRBJ1-2, with D hard to call. This CDR3 spans 14 amino acids. The V end lost 0 bases, the J end lost 3 bases, and 9 bases lay between the germline ends. Germline V gives CDR1 SGHRS, CDR2 YFSETQ. The CDR3, as DNA: TGCGCCAGCAGCTTGGGACTATCGTACTATGGCTACACCTTC. Translation: CASSLGLSYYGYTF.

This chain connects TRBV2 to TRBJ2-7; D unresolved. The CDR3 covers 11 residues. Germline CDR1 reads SNHLY; CDR2 reads FYNNEI. Trimming left V 2 bases short and J 12 bases short, with 11 bases between. The DNA for the CDR3 is TGTGCCAGCAGTGAATATGGACGACGGTACTTC. Translating it yields CASSEYGRRYF.

The chain uses TRBV7-2 and TRBJ2-1; TRBD1 matches 7 bases. The CDR3 runs 15 residues. Germline V gene data show CDR1 as SGHTA and CDR2 as FQGNSA. Germline trimming cut 4 bases from V and 8 bases from J; bases unmatched to any gene: 11. The CDR3 here is CASSSRTGLKDEQFF. In nucleotides, the CDR3 is TGTGCCAGCAGCTCCCGGACAGGTCTGAAGGATGAGCAGTTCTTC.

This clonotype was seen a handful of times. The chain is built from TRBV5-4 and TRBJ2-1; 13 bases fit TRBD2. J gave up 9 bases and V 2 bases, and 5 bases lay outside the gene matches. From germline, CDR1 is SGHNT and CDR2 YYREEE (reference sequence). The CDR3 covers 15 residues. This chain's CDR3 is CASSFTSGGGGEQFF. CDR3 sequence (DNA): TGTGCCAGCAGCTTTACTAGCGGGGGGGGTGGTGAGCAGTTCTTC. Looking up the rest from reference TRBV5-4 and TRBJ2-1 gives the full variable domain: ETGVTQSPTHLIKTRGQQVTLRCSSQSGHNTVSWYQQALGQGPQFIFQYYREEENGRGNFPPRFSGLQFPNYSSELNVNALELDDSALYLCASSFTSGGGGEQFFGPGTRLTVL.

The chain uses TRBV20-1 and TRBJ2-2; D might be TRBD2 (5 bases). Germline V gene sequence: CDR1 DFQATT, CDR2 SNEGSKA (reference sequence). V lost 4 bases, J lost 9 bases, and 12 bases lay in between. This CDR3 spans 12 amino acids. CDR3 sequence: CSAMAGARELFF. In nucleotides, the CDR3 is TGCAGTGCTATGGCGGGTGCCAGGGAGCTGTTTTTT.

This clonotype was observed a few times. The genes are TRBV5-5 and TRBJ2-1, with 12 bases lining up with TRBD2. Germline V gives CDR1 SGHKS, CDR2 YYEKEE (reference sequence). CDR3 length: 19 residues. V lost 0 bases, J lost 4 bases, and 11 bases stayed unmatched. The CDR3 here is CASSLGFGLAGGKYNEQFF. CDR3 coding DNA: TGTGCCAGCAGCTTGGGATTCGGGCTAGCGGGGGGGAAATACAATGAGCAGTTCTTC.

This chain joins TRBV29-1 and TRBJ2-3; D ambiguous. CDR1 is SQVTM and CDR2 is ANQGSEA in the germline V gene. V lost 7 bases and J lost 4, with 12 bases in between. The length of the CDR3 is 12 residues. CDR3 residues: CSAGPGADTQYF. The CDR3 coding sequence is TGCAGCGCCGGGCCGGGTGCAGATACGCAGTATTTT.

The CDR3 reads CASSQSTTGTTITQYF. Written as DNA, the CDR3 is TGTGCCAGCAGCCAATCAACTACCGGGACTACGATCACCCAGTACTTC. The chain recombines TRBV4-2 with TRBJ2-5, with 7 bases matching TRBD2. The V and J ends lost 2 bases and 8 bases, in that order; junction bases with no gene match: 14. Germline CDR1 LGHNA, CDR2 YNFKEQ. The CDR3 is made up of 16 amino acids.